The next 24 T cell receptor beta chains were all read from a single sample in a study of PD-1 blockade in classical Hodgkin lymphoma. All trial patients relapsed after autologous stem cell transplantation. Some clones are missing from TCRdb's copy, which holds only in-frame ones; the method was immunoSEQ multiplex PCR. The sample gives 6,800 or so clones, 75% to 85% of which show up once; approximately 44% is in the top ten. The sequenced sample was peripheral blood mononuclear cells (PBMCs), obtained before the second cycle of nivolumab. The receptors were sampled from a human donor with classical Hodgkin lymphoma.

The chain joins TRBV27 to TRBJ2-1; 10 bases are a match to TRBD2. The length of the CDR3 is 16 residues. The trim removed 2 bases at V and 4 bases at J, leaving 5 bases unmatched. Germline V gives CDR1 MNHEY, CDR2 SMNVEV (reference sequence). CDR3 sequence reads: CASSLGSSGSYNEQFF. The CDR3 DNA follows: TGTGCCAGCAGTTTAGGGTCTAGCGGGAGTTACAATGAGCAGTTCTTC.

The chain couples TRBV7-2 to TRBJ2-1; a possible D gene is TRBD2 (6 bases). The CDR3 has 14 residues. The germline V gene encodes CDR1 SGHTA and CDR2 FQGNSA. Between the trimmed V and J ends, which lost 4 bases and 8 bases, there was a span of 15 bases. This CDR3 reads CASSYRLVGDEQFF. The CDR3 DNA is TGTGCCAGCAGCTACCGACTAGTTGGCGATGAGCAGTTCTTC. The full variable domain, its missing parts supplied by reference TRBV7-2 and TRBJ2-1, is GAGVSQSPSNKVTEKGKDVELRCDPISGHTALYWYRQSLGQGLEFLIYFQGNSAPDKSGLPSDRFSAERTGGSVSTLTIQRTQQEDSAVYLCASSYRLVGDEQFFGPGTRLTVL.

The sample holds one count of this clone. The rearrangement uses TRBV6-5 and TRBJ2-7, with 12 bases matching TRBD2. The CDR3 length is 14 residues. V lost 10 bases and J lost 5; bases outside the gene matches: 9. Per germline, CDR1 MNHEY and CDR2 SVGAGI. The CDR3 protein is CATRLAGARHEQYF. In nucleotides, the CDR3 is TGTGCCACCAGACTAGCGGGAGCGAGGCACGAGCAGTACTTC.

This clone has only one observation. The chain uses TRBV6-6 and TRBJ1-5; unclear D gene. Trimming left V 5 bases short and J 2 bases short, with 13 bases between. CDR1 MNHNY and CDR2 SVGAGI come from the germline V gene (reference sequence). This CDR3 has 15 residues. The CDR3 sequence: CASSTRSGGNQPQHF. For the CDR3, the DNA is TGTGCCAGCAGTACCAGGTCCGGGGGCAATCAGCCCCAGCATTTT.

The chain uses TRBV29-1 and TRBJ2-7, with D unclear. This CDR3 comprises 12 residues. Germline CDR1 SQVTM, CDR2 ANQGSEA. V lost 2 bases and J lost 0, with 5 bases in between. In DNA, the CDR3 is TGCAGCGTTGAAAGTAGCTCCTACGAGCAGTACTTC. It yields the protein CSVESSSYEQYF.

This rearrangement joins TRBV2 to TRBJ1-1; TRBD1 aligns across 7 bases. The CDR3 runs 13 residues. V lost 8 bases and J lost 0; bases outside the gene matches: 3. Germline V gene data show CDR1 as SNHLY and CDR2 as FYNNEI. In DNA form, the CDR3 reads TGTGCCAGCGATCAGGGGGTGAACACTGAAGCTTTCTTT. Translated: CASDQGVNTEAFF. Full variable domain (rest looked up from reference TRBV2 and TRBJ1-1): EPEVTQTPSHQVTQMGQEVILRCVPISNHLYFYWYRQILGQKVEFLVSFYNNEISEKSEIFDDQFSVERPDGSNFTLKIRSTKLEDSAMYFCASDQGVNTEAFFGQGTRLTVV.

This chain links TRBV4-1 with TRBJ2-7; 8 bases match TRBD1. The CDR3 spans 14 residues. After removal of 5 bases from V and 4 bases from J, the junction contained 7 bases not matched to a gene. CDR1 MGHRA and CDR2 YSYEKL come from the germline V gene. The chain's CDR3 is CASSYGQGLYEQYF. CDR3 nucleotide sequence: TGCGCCAGCAGCTACGGACAGGGTTTGTACGAGCAGTACTTC.

The V call is TRBV7-2, the J call TRBJ2-1, with 8 nucleotides matching TRBD2. Germline CDR1 and CDR2: SGHTA and FQGNSA. J gave up 9 bases and V 4 bases, and 14 bases lay outside the gene matches. This CDR3 is 16 amino acids long. DNA for the CDR3: TGTGCCAGCAGCTCCGGGAGGGGAGCGGGAAACTTTGAGCAGTTCTTC. Translated, it gives CASSSGRGAGNFEQFF.

A word on this clone: No DNA is shown, since the ends of the CDR3 on it are uncertain; the CDR3 is the one TCRdb lists. This rearrangement joins TRBV21-1 to TRBJ1-3. TRBV21-1 constitutes a pseudogene. The CDR3 is made up of 18 amino acids, end residues included. The CDR3 spells CASSNAMKGVGGGNTIYF.

The chain carries TRBV29-1 and TRBJ2-1, with 7 positions matching TRBD1. The CDR3 has 14 amino acids. Trimming removed 0 bases from V and 9 bases from J; junction bases left unmatched: 8. CDR1 SQVTM and CDR2 ANQGSEA come from the germline V gene. The CDR3, as DNA: TGCAGCGTTGAAGAGAGGGGGCTAGAATTTGAGCAGTTCTTC. It is translated as CSVEERGLEFEQFF.

This clone is termed medium-sized (0.01 to 0.1%). The rearrangement joins TRBV6-6 to TRBJ1-5; D is uncertain. V lost 6 bases and J 2 bases, leaving 14 bases between the germline ends. The CDR3 spans 15 residues. Germline V gene lookup returns CDR1 MNHNY and CDR2 SVGAGI (reference sequence). CDR3 amino acids: CASSPSNLGNQPQHF. The CDR3 DNA follows: TGTGCCAGCAGCCCCTCGAACCTAGGCAATCAGCCCCAGCATTTT.

The V call is TRBV21-1, the J call TRBJ2-5; the DNA was not used to check the table's D call, TRBD2. TRBV21-1 is a recognized pseudogene. This CDR3 is built from 14 residues. CDR3 amino acids: CASSPRGAKETQYF. The CDR3 bases are TGTGCCAGCAGCCCGCGTGGAGCTAAAGAGACCCAGTACTTC.

To note about this clone: Other DNA sequences of this sample code for an identical CDR3. The chain links TRBV19 to TRBJ1-2; a weak D match, TRBD1 (5 bases). Germline lookup yields CDR1 LNHDA and CDR2 SQIVND (reference sequence). Trimming took 2 bases from V and 2 from J, leaving 9 bases between them. There are 14 residues in the CDR3. The CDR3 loop is CASSIFGGNYGYTF. CDR3 coding DNA: TGTGCCAGTAGTATATTCGGGGGAAACTATGGCTACACCTTC. The whole variable domain, remainder taken from reference TRBV19 and TRBJ1-2, is DGGITQSPKYLFRKEGQNVTLSCEQNLNHDAMYWYRQDPGQGLRLIYYSQIVNDFQKGDIAEGYSVSREKKESFPLTVTSAQKNPTAFYLCASSIFGGNYGYTFGSGTRLTVV.

The chain combines TRBV5-5 with TRBJ1-6, with D perhaps TRBD1 (6 bases). The CDR3 runs to 16 residues. Trimming removed 2 bases at V and 6 bases at J, with 15 bases between. The V gene's germline CDR1 is SGHKS and CDR2 YYEKEE (reference sequence). DNA of the CDR3: TGTGCCAGCAGCTTCTGGGCCGGACAGATTAATTCACCCCTCCACTTT. Its protein product is CASSFWAGQINSPLHF.

This clone is medium-sized by share. The rearrangement links TRBV5-6 to TRBJ2-3; a possible D gene is TRBD2 (6 bases). Trimming left V 4 bases short and J 7 bases short, with 16 bases between. CDR3 size: 14 residues. The germline CDR1 and CDR2 sequences are SGHDT and YYEEEE. The CDR3 DNA is TGTGCCAGCAGCCTAAGACTAGGTGGTAATACGCAGTATTTT. Amino acid sequence: CASSLRLGGNTQYF.

As regards this clone: A junction end diverges from the germline sequence, so it may reflect a read error. The J gene is TRBJ1-6, the V gene TRBV5-5; D call uncertain. This CDR3 has 13 amino acids. Germline V gives CDR1 SGHKS, CDR2 YYEKEE (reference sequence). CDR3 bases: TGTGCCAGCACCTTGGTAGAGAATTCACCCCTCCACTTT. Translated: CASTLVENSPLHF.

The chain combines TRBV2 with TRBJ2-1; no clear D. The CDR3 length is 13 residues. The ends were cut back, 4 bases at V and 5 bases at J, with 9 bases in the middle. Germline V CDR1 and CDR2: SNHLY, FYNNEI. DNA for the CDR3: TGTGCCAGCAGTGTAGTTCGTGACAATGAGCAGTTCTTC. The encoded protein is CASSVVRDNEQFF.

CDR3 DNA: TGTGCCAGCAGCCAAGATGGACAGGGAAACATTCAGTACTTC. Encoded protein: CASSQDGQGNIQYF. The chain recombines TRBV4-2 with TRBJ2-4; 8 nucleotides line up with TRBD1. CDR1 and CDR2 (germline): LGHNA, YNFKEQ. V lost 0 bases and J lost 6; bases outside the gene matches: 1. The CDR3 runs to 14 residues.

The chain employs TRBV2 and TRBJ1-4; TRBD1 aligns across 8 bases. The CDR3 consists of 15 residues. The J segment lost 8 bases and the V segment lost 6 bases, leaving 11 bases of the junction unmatched. Germline CDR1 is SNHLY and CDR2 is FYNNEI. Here the CDR3 reads CASRATGAGGEKLFF. In DNA, the CDR3 is TGTGCCAGCAGAGCGACAGGGGCCGGGGGCGAAAAACTGTTTTTT.

This clone showed up just a few times. The same CDR3 arises from other DNA sequences in this sample as well. This chain links TRBV5-4 with TRBJ1-3, with D possibly TRBD1 on 6 matching bases. V was cut by 0 bases and J by 3 bases, with 7 bases left in between. Germline V lookup: CDR1 SGHNT, CDR2 YYREEE (reference sequence). The CDR3 is 14 residues long. The CDR3 nucleotides are TGTGCCAGCAGCTTGGGCAGGGGTGGAAACACCATATATTTT. As protein: CASSLGRGGNTIYF. Supplemented by reference TRBV5-4 and TRBJ1-3, the full variable domain reads ETGVTQSPTHLIKTRGQQVTLRCSSQSGHNTVSWYQQALGQGPQFIFQYYREEENGRGNFPPRFSGLQFPNYSSELNVNALELDDSALYLCASSLGRGGNTIYFGEGSWLTVV.

The chain employs TRBV5-4 and TRBJ2-7; D possibly matches TRBD1 or TRBD2 (5 bases each). Germline lookup yields CDR1 SGHNT and CDR2 YYREEE (reference sequence). V was shortened by 5 bases and J by 6 bases, with 21 bases between the two germline ends. CDR3 length: 15 amino acids. The DNA of the CDR3 is TGTGCCAGCAGTAGGGACCACTCCCCTGGAACCGAGCAGTACTTC. As protein: CASSRDHSPGTEQYF.

The chain joins TRBV7-2 to TRBJ2-1, with a tentative D call TRBD2 (5 bases). CDR3 length equals 16 residues. Trimming removed 4 bases from V and 0 bases from J, with 13 bases in between. CDR1 and CDR2 from the germline V gene are SGHTA and FQGNSA. CDR3 coding DNA: TGTGCCAGCAGCTGGTTCCTAGCATACTCCTACAATGAGCAGTTCTTC. This translates into CASSWFLAYSYNEQFF. Together with reference TRBV7-2 and TRBJ2-1, the CDR3 gives the full variable domain: GAGVSQSPSNKVTEKGKDVELRCDPISGHTALYWYRQSLGQGLEFLIYFQGNSAPDKSGLPSDRFSAERTGGSVSTLTIQRTQQEDSAVYLCASSWFLAYSYNEQFFGPGTRLTVL.

J is TRBJ2-6 and V is TRBV7-2, with unresolved D. The V end lost 5 bases, the J end lost 4 bases, and 15 bases lay between the germline ends. The length of the CDR3 is 16 residues. Germline CDR1 is SGHTA and CDR2 is FQGNSA. CDR3 nucleotide sequence: TGTGCCAGCAGCCCGTTCCTGGGAAAGGGGGCCAACGTCCTGACTTTC. Translated, it gives CASSPFLGKGANVLTF.

The chain uses TRBV9 and TRBJ2-7; a possible D gene is TRBD1 (5 bases). Germline CDR1 SGDLS, CDR2 YYNGEE. The CDR3 spans 15 residues. The V end was cut by 5 bases, the J end by 4 bases, with 19 bases between. This CDR3 is CASSYSTTAGYEQYF. In DNA form, the CDR3 reads TGTGCCAGCAGTTACTCGACGACAGCCGGTTACGAGCAGTACTTC.